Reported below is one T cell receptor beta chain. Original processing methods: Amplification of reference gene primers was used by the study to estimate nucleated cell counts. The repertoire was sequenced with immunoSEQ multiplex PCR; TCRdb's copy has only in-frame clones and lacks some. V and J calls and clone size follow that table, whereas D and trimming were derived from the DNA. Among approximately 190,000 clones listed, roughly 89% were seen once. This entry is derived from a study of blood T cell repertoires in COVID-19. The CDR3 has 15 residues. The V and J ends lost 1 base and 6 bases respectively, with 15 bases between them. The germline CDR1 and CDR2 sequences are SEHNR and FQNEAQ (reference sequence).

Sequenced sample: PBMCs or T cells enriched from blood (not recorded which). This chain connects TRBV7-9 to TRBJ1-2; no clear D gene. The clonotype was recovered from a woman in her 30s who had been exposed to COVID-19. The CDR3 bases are TGTGCCAGCAGCTTAGGGCTGGTTGTCCCTGATGGCTACACCTTC. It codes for CASSLGLVVPDGYTF. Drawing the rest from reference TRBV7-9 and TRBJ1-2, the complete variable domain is DTGVSQNPRHKITKRGQNVTFRCDPISEHNRLYWYRQTLGQGPEFLTYFQNEAQLEKSRLLSDRFSAERPKGSFSTLEIQRTEQGDSAMYLCASSLGLVVPDGYTFGSGTRLTVV.